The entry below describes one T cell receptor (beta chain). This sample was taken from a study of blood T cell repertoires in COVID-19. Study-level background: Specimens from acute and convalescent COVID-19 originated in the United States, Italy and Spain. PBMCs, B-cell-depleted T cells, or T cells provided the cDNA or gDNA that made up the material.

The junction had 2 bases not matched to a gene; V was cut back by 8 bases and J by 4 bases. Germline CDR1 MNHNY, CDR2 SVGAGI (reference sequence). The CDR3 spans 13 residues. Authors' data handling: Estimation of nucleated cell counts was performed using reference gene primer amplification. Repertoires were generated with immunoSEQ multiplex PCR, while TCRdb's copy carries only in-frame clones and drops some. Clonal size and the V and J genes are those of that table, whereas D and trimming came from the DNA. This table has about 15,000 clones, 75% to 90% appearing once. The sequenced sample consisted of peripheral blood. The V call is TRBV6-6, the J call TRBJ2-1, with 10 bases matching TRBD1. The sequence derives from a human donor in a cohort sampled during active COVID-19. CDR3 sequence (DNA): TGTGCCAGCGGGACAGGGGCTTACAATGAGCAGTTCTTC. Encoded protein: CASGTGAYNEQFF.